The next 2 T cell receptor beta chains were all read from a single sample in a study of beta chain features in type 1 diabetes. Every bit of the isolated RNA underwent reverse transcription, so sequencing read expressed TCRB transcripts. Assay used: immunoSEQ multiplex PCR; TCRdb lists only in-frame clones, some missing. Found here are 140,000 to 150,000 clones, 40% to 60% of them singletons; the top ten hold 0.4% to 0.5%. Sequencing was done on a sample of Tregs from blood. The receptors stem from a man aged 18 to 30 in good health.

The chain has TRBV30 and TRBJ2-5; weak D call: TRBD2 (6 bases). The V gene lost 0 bases and the J gene lost 5 bases, with 19 bases spanning the gap. CDR3 length equals 16 residues. Germline lookup yields CDR1 GTSNPN and CDR2 SVGIG (reference sequence). CDR3 in DNA: TGTGCCTGGAGTGTCGCGGGGATGGGCCCCCAGGAGACCCAGTACTTC. Its protein is CAWSVAGMGPQETQYF. Using reference TRBV30 and TRBJ2-5 for the parts outside the CDR3, the full variable domain is SQTIHQWPATLVQPVGSPLSLECTVEGTSNPNLYWYRQAAGRGLQLLFYSVGIGQISSEVPQNLSASRPQDRQFILSSKKLLLSDSGFYLCAWSVAGMGPQETQYFGPGTRLLVL.

In its sample, this clone was seen once. The chain uses TRBV7-2 and TRBJ2-7; D unclear. Germline CDR1 and CDR2: SGHTA and FQGNSA. V was clipped by 5 bases and J by 6 bases, with 8 bases between them. The CDR3 runs to 11 residues. The CDR3 region is CASSHHTEQYF. The CDR3 region has the DNA TGTGCCAGCAGCCACCACACCGAGCAGTACTTC.